Each of the 18 T cell receptor beta chains below was sequenced from the same sample in a study of STAT5B mutations in CD4+ large granular lymphocyte leukemia. Produced via immunoSEQ multiplex PCR; TCRdb's table is partial and in-frame only. Here the sample spans more than 7,500 clones, approximately 80% being singletons. Sample: PBMCs. The receptors derive from a man in his sixties with CD4+ T-cell large granular lymphocyte leukemia.

This clone came up once. V and J are TRBV28 and TRBJ2-5, with TRBD1 matching 7 bases. This CDR3 has 14 residues. The V and J ends lost 6 bases and 4 bases, in that order; junction bases with no gene match: 8. Germline CDR1 MDHEN, CDR2 SYDVKM. The CDR3 spells CASRLEGAGETQYF. The CDR3 bases are TGTGCCAGCAGACTCGAGGGGGCTGGAGAGACCCAGTACTTC.

This chain connects TRBV6-5 to TRBJ2-2; tentative D call: TRBD1 (5 bases). Trimming left V 2 bases short and J 1 base short, with 11 bases between. The germline CDR1 and CDR2 sequences are MNHEY and SVGAGI. This CDR3 comprises 16 residues. CDR3 bases: TGTGCCAGCAGTTACCCGGCAGGGCAGAACACCGGGGAGCTGTTTTTT. This codes for CASSYPAGQNTGELFF.

The gene calls are TRBV27 and TRBJ1-1; a weak D match, TRBD1 (6 bases). Germline CDR1 and CDR2: MNHEY and SMNVEV (reference sequence). Trimming took off 6 bases at V and 4 bases at J, with 15 bases between the two ends. The CDR3 runs to 14 residues. The CDR3 region has the DNA TGTGCCAGCAGGACAGACAGGCGCGGCACTGAAGCTTTCTTT. Protein sequence: CASRTDRRGTEAFF.

V usage is TRBV4-2 and J usage is TRBJ2-5, with TRBD2 matching 8 bases. V trimming: 5 bases; J trimming: 5 bases; junction bases outside the gene matches: 7. Germline CDR1 and CDR2: LGHNA and YNFKEQ. The CDR3 is made up of 14 amino acids. This CDR3 reads CASSNSGIGETQYF. As DNA, the CDR3 is TGTGCCAGCAGCAATAGCGGGATAGGGGAGACCCAGTACTTC.

The chain employs TRBV27 and TRBJ2-1; no clear D. The V end lost 2 bases, the J end lost 4 bases, and 6 bases lay between the germline ends. CDR3 length: 13 residues. Germline CDR1 MNHEY, CDR2 SMNVEV (reference sequence). The CDR3 DNA reads TGTGCCAGCAGTTTAGTGCAGTACAATGAGCAGTTCTTC. Protein sequence: CASSLVQYNEQFF.

This rearrangement joins TRBV4-2 to TRBJ2-7; no clear D. This CDR3 comprises 13 residues. In germline, CDR1 is LGHNA, CDR2 YNFKEQ. With 0 bases removed from V and 7 bases from J, the gap between germline ends came to 10 bases. As DNA, the CDR3 is TGTGCCAGCAGCCAAGATCCCAGCAGGGAGCAGTACTTC. Translating gives CASSQDPSREQYF.

This chain uses TRBV18 with TRBJ1-5; 7 nucleotides agree with TRBD1. The V gene's germline CDR1 is KGHSH and CDR2 LQKENI. The CDR3 length is 16 residues. With V trimmed by 3 bases and J by 5 bases, 10 bases remained unmatched. The chain's CDR3 is CASSPINTGVDQPQHF. DNA for the CDR3: TGTGCCAGCTCACCGATAAACACAGGGGTAGATCAGCCCCAGCATTTT.

This chain connects TRBV4-3 to TRBJ2-5, with D perhaps matching TRBD1 or TRBD2 (7 bases each). Trimming stripped 1 base from V and 4 bases from J, with 16 bases between. Germline V gene sequence: CDR1 LGHNA, CDR2 YSLEER. This CDR3 contains 16 residues. DNA of the CDR3: TGCGCCAGCAGCCAAGCCAGGGGGGGAGTAGGAGAGACCCAGTACTTC. Translating gives CASSQARGGVGETQYF.

DNA for the CDR3: TGTGCCACCAGCAGAGGAGACTCCACCTACGAGCAGTACTTC. Translated: CATSRGDSTYEQYF. This chain links TRBV15 with TRBJ2-7; no clear D. Germline CDR1 reads LNHNV; CDR2 reads YYDKDF (reference sequence). V lost 1 base, J lost 2 bases, and 9 bases lay in between. The CDR3 totals 14 residues.

This chain links TRBV5-4 with TRBJ2-2, with 11 bases matching TRBD2. V was clipped by 1 base and J by 5 bases; unmatched bases: 1. The CDR3 loop spans 15 amino acids. Per germline, CDR1 SGHNT and CDR2 YYREEE (reference sequence). As DNA, the CDR3 is TGTGCCAGCAGCTTGTTAGCGGGAGGGACCGGGGAGCTGTTTTTT. Translation: CASSLLAGGTGELFF.

CDR3 sequence: CASSLYGAPASNQPQHF. CDR3 DNA: TGTGCCAGCAGTTTATACGGCGCGCCAGCTAGCAATCAGCCCCAGCATTTT. The chain has TRBV27 and TRBJ1-5; the D is unclear. CDR1 and CDR2 (germline): MNHEY, SMNVEV (reference sequence). Trimming removed 1 base at V and 0 bases at J, with 13 bases between. The CDR3 is 17 residues long.

The chain employs TRBV7-2 and TRBJ2-7, with D uncertain. Germline V gene data show CDR1 as SGHTA and CDR2 as FQGNSA. The CDR3 sequence is 14 residues long. V dropped 5 bases and J dropped 3 bases, with 14 bases sitting between them. The chain's CDR3 is CASSASAAGYEQYF. CDR3 coding DNA: TGTGCCAGCAGCGCCTCTGCGGCCGGCTACGAGCAGTACTTC.

This clone was recorded a few times. V gene TRBV7-9 combines with J gene TRBJ1-1; D is unresolved. The CDR3 is made up of 11 amino acids. The germline CDR1 and CDR2 sequences are SEHNR and FQNEAQ (reference sequence). The V gene lost 7 bases and the J gene lost 5 bases, with 8 bases spanning the gap. In DNA form, the CDR3 reads TGTGCCAGCAACTCACTGACTGAAGCTTTCTTT. It specifies CASNSLTEAFF.

By share, this clone counts as large. The genes are TRBV28 and TRBJ2-7; weak D call: TRBD2 (5 bases). The CDR3 consists of 13 residues. The V and J ends lost 3 bases and 1 base respectively, with 7 bases between them. The V gene's germline CDR1 is MDHEN and CDR2 SYDVKM. CDR3 residues: CASSFRGSYEQYF. CDR3 in DNA: TGTGCCAGCAGTTTTCGGGGTTCCTACGAGCAGTACTTC.

This chain connects TRBV6-6 to TRBJ1-1, with a tentative D call TRBD1 (5 bases). This CDR3 contains 13 residues. The germline gives CDR1 MNHNY, CDR2 SVGAGI (reference sequence). V was shortened by 10 bases and J by 1 base, with 13 bases between the two germline ends. This chain's CDR3 is CAMRGTQNTEAFF. CDR3 nucleotide sequence: TGTGCCATGCGGGGCACCCAGAACACTGAAGCTTTCTTT.

The chain carries TRBV6-1 and TRBJ2-7, with a tentative D call TRBD1 (5 bases). This CDR3 spans 14 amino acids. Germline CDR1 is MNHNS and CDR2 is SASEGT. Deletions cut 2 bases from V and 5 bases from J, with 13 bases between. The CDR3 DNA reads TGTGCCAGCAGTGAAAAATGGGCAGGGAACGAGCAGTACTTC. This translates into CASSEKWAGNEQYF.

The CDR3 loop reads CASSVVGTVSGNTIYF. Written as DNA, the CDR3 is TGTGCCAGCAGCGTAGTTGGGACCGTCTCTGGAAACACCATATATTTT. The V call is TRBV9, the J call TRBJ1-3; D is perhaps TRBD1 (5 bases). The CDR3 extends over 16 amino acids. Deletions cut 0 bases from V and 0 bases from J, with 10 bases between. Germline lookup yields CDR1 SGDLS and CDR2 YYNGEE.

This clone was observed once. This sample also contains other DNA sequences that code for the same CDR3. The chain carries TRBV2 and TRBJ2-1; D is unclear. The CDR3 runs to 15 residues. V dropped 4 bases and J dropped 0 bases, with 10 bases sitting between them. Germline values: CDR1 SNHLY, CDR2 FYNNEI. CDR3 loop: CASSAQRSSYNEQFF. CDR3 in DNA: TGTGCCAGCAGTGCGCAGAGGAGCTCCTACAATGAGCAGTTCTTC.